The 29 T cell receptor beta chains presented below share a single source sample, sequenced in a study of T cells in Graves' hyperthyroidism and ophthalmopathy. The investigators amplified TCR beta CDR3 regions from RNA transcripts. The HTBI primer set was used in a first-round RT-PCR of the TCR CDR3. TCRdb reanalysed the multiplex PCR reads using MiXCR and keeps one entry per CDR3 protein. The table includes roughly 110,000 distinct CDR3 sequences, approximately 15% detected once. Sample: blood. The receptors come from a woman aged 50 to 65 with Graves' hyperthyroidism.

This clonotype occurred many times. The genes are TRBV6-1 and TRBJ2-1; the match to TRBD2 covers 13 bases. From germline, CDR1 is MNHNS and CDR2 SASEGT. The CDR3 spans 20 residues. V dropped 6 bases and J dropped 3; count of bases not matched to a gene: 17. CDR3 in amino acids: CASRSSGTSGTRGGYNEQFF. The CDR3 DNA sequence: TGTGCCAGCAGGTCATCCGGGACTAGCGGGACTCGAGGGGGCTACAATGAGCAGTTCTTC.

In its sample, this clonotype was seen many times. This chain connects TRBV5-8 to TRBJ2-7, with D unresolved. This CDR3 comprises 14 residues. Deletions cut 0 bases from V and 2 bases from J, with 9 bases between. From germline, CDR1 is SGHTS and CDR2 YDEGEE. The CDR3 nucleotides are TGTGCCAGCAGCTTGGCGGCGGCCACCTACGAGCAGTACGTC. Encoded protein: CASSLAAATYEQYV.

This clonotype was found many times. This rearrangement joins TRBV19 to TRBJ1-6; 7 bases are a match to TRBD1. With 9 bases clipped from V and 7 bases from J, the junction kept 9 bases outside the gene matches. The CDR3 runs to 14 residues. The germline V gene encodes CDR1 LNHDA and CDR2 SQIVND (reference sequence). CDR3 nucleotide sequence: TGTGCCAGCCAGGGACAGACGGCGAATTCACCCCTCCACTTT. Amino acids: CASQGQTANSPLHF.

On this clonotype: Just one base apart from a much larger clone, this may be a read error. The chain has TRBV5-1 and TRBJ2-2; 8 bases are shared with TRBD2. The CDR3 is made up of 17 amino acids. Germline CDR1 and CDR2: SGHRS and YFSETQ. The V gene end was trimmed by 0 bases and the J gene end by 3 bases; junction bases not matched to a gene: 7. The CDR3 sequence is CASSLVGAGGHTGELFF. CDR3 sequence (DNA): TGCGCCAGCAGCTTGGTAGGGGCGGGAGGCCACACCGGGGAGCTGTTTTTT.

This clonotype was detected many times. J is TRBJ2-5 and V is TRBV13, with 10 bases fitting TRBD1. Germline V CDR1 and CDR2: PRHDT, FYEKMQ (reference sequence). V was clipped by 0 bases and J by 7 bases; unmatched bases: 5. This CDR3 has 15 residues. CDR3 DNA sequence: TGTGCCAGCAGCTTAGGTGTGGGACAGGGGTCGACCCAGTACTTC. Amino acids: CASSLGVGQGSTQYF.

In this sample, this clonotype turned up many times. The V call is TRBV27, the J call TRBJ2-7, with unresolved D. Trimming stripped 1 base from V and 6 bases from J, with 10 bases between. CDR3 length: 13 amino acids. CDR1 and CDR2 (germline): MNHEY, SMNVEV (reference sequence). CDR3 amino acids: CASSLFASREQYF. In nucleotides, the CDR3 is TGTGCCAGCAGTTTATTTGCTTCTCGCGAGCAGTACTTC.

This clonotype was detected ten times or more. The rearrangement links TRBV29-1 to TRBJ2-3; D not resolved. V was clipped by 4 bases and J by 4 bases, with 9 bases between them. CDR3 length: 12 amino acids. Germline CDR1 is SQVTM and CDR2 is ANQGSEA. The CDR3 is CSVGRVSDTQYF. In nucleotides, the CDR3 is TGCAGCGTTGGACGCGTCTCAGATACGCAGTATTTT.

This clonotype was detected only a few times. This sequence may be a read error, since a much larger clone differs from it by one base. This sequence joins TRBV6-5 and TRBJ2-2; 13 bases match TRBD2. Germline lookup yields CDR1 MNHEY and CDR2 SVGAGI. The CDR3 spans 16 residues. Germline trimming cut 4 bases from V and 9 bases from J; bases unmatched to any gene: 8. The CDR3 DNA follows: TGTGCCAGCAGTTGGACTAGCGGGAGTTGGACCCGGGAGCTGTTTTTT. Its translation is CASSWTSGSWTRELFF.

Ten or more counts support this clonotype. The chain uses TRBV7-2 and TRBJ2-2; unclear D gene. The V gene's germline CDR1 is SGHTA and CDR2 FQGNSA. V lost 7 bases and J 0 bases, leaving 9 bases between the germline ends. This CDR3 has 14 amino acids. For the CDR3, the DNA is TGTGCCAGCACAAACGGACCGAACACCGGGGAGCTGTTTTTT. Translated, it gives CASTNGPNTGELFF. Combining the CDR3 with reference TRBV7-2 and TRBJ2-2 gives the whole variable domain GAGVSQSPSNKVTEKGKDVELRCDPISGHTALYWYRQSLGQGLEFLIYFQGNSAPDKSGLPSDRFSAERTGGSVSTLTIQRTQQEDSAVYLCASTNGPNTGELFFGEGSRLTVL.

As regards this clonotype: At one end the junction does not follow the germline gene, possibly because of a read error. V gene TRBV5-1 combines with J gene TRBJ2-1; D remains ambiguous. Germline CDR1 reads SGHRS; CDR2 reads YFSETQ. The CDR3 has 18 amino acids. The CDR3 is CARSLGAGGLGLINEQFF. DNA of the CDR3: TGCGCCCGCAGCTTGGGCGCCGGCGGCTTAGGGCTTATCAATGAGCAGTTCTTC.

V gene TRBV5-1 combines with J gene TRBJ1-4; 10 bases fit TRBD1. The ends lost 4 bases at V and 4 bases at J; junction bases unmatched: 4. In germline, CDR1 is SGHRS, CDR2 YFSETQ. The CDR3 totals 15 residues. Written as DNA, the CDR3 is TGCGCCAGCAGCCCGGGACAGGGGCGTAATGAAAAACTGTTTTTT. The encoded protein is CASSPGQGRNEKLFF.

The J gene is TRBJ1-3, the V gene TRBV20-1; D is possibly TRBD1 (5 bases). The CDR3 consists of 15 residues. Germline values: CDR1 DFQATT, CDR2 SNEGSKA (reference sequence). Trimming left V 0 bases short and J 2 bases short, with 11 bases between. The CDR3 protein is CSAREGDRTGNTIYF. The CDR3 nucleotides are TGCAGTGCTAGAGAGGGGGATCGCACTGGAAACACCATATATTTT.

The rearrangement joins TRBV19 to TRBJ1-5; D uncertain. Germline CDR1 LNHDA, CDR2 SQIVND (reference sequence). The CDR3 totals 14 residues. Trimming cost V 7 bases and J 0 bases, with 10 bases left between them. The CDR3 coding sequence is TGTGCCAGTACGCCAGCATATAGCAATCAGCCCCAGCATTTT. Its protein product is CASTPAYSNQPQHF.

V usage is TRBV19 and J usage is TRBJ1-1; D uncertain. Germline V gene data show CDR1 as LNHDA and CDR2 as SQIVND (reference sequence). This CDR3 spans 13 amino acids. Trimming pared 6 bases from V and 0 bases from J, leaving 8 bases between. The CDR3, as DNA: TGTGCCAGTAGGATCGACTTGAACACTGAAGCTTTCTTT. Translated: CASRIDLNTEAFF.

This clonotype has ten or more counts. The chain recombines TRBV20-1 with TRBJ2-7, with 8 bases that match TRBD1. Germline lookup yields CDR1 DFQATT and CDR2 SNEGSKA (reference sequence). The CDR3 consists of 16 residues. The ends lost 4 bases at V and 5 bases at J; junction bases unmatched: 16. CDR3 sequence: CSAIALDGDRWNEQYF. CDR3 sequence (DNA): TGCAGTGCTATTGCGCTGGACGGGGACAGGTGGAACGAGCAGTACTTC.

There are many counts of this clonotype. An end of the junction differs from the germline gene, which may be a read error. The chain carries TRBV28 and TRBJ1-4; D perhaps matches TRBD1 (6 bases). Per germline, CDR1 MDHEN and CDR2 SYDVKM. The length of the CDR3 is 13 residues. CDR3 sequence reads: CASKGHTNERLFF. DNA of the CDR3: TGTGCCAGCAAGGGACACACTAATGAAAGACTGTTTTTT.

This clonotype was counted at least ten times. The chain couples TRBV5-1 to TRBJ2-3; 12 bases agree with TRBD2. This CDR3 is 17 amino acids long. Losses at the gene ends were 3 bases for V and 1 base for J; bases not matched to a gene: 6. The germline V gene has CDR1 SGHRS and CDR2 YFSETQ. The CDR3 sequence is CASSSGLAGRGTDTQYF. The CDR3 nucleotides are TGCGCCAGCAGCTCCGGACTAGCGGGACGCGGCACAGATACGCAGTATTTT.

Ten or more counts support this clonotype. This chain links TRBV7-6 with TRBJ2-7, with D perhaps matching TRBD1 (5 bases). Germline V lookup: CDR1 SGHVS, CDR2 FNYEAQ. This CDR3 region has 13 residues. Trimming shortened V by 5 bases and J by 1 base, and 9 bases separated the two germline ends. In DNA form, the CDR3 reads TGTGCCAGCAGCCCCGCAGGGTCCTACGAGCAGTACTTC. This sequence encodes CASSPAGSYEQYF.

V usage is TRBV27 and J usage is TRBJ2-1; 12 bases are a match to TRBD1. This CDR3 spans 13 amino acids. The V gene's germline CDR1 is MNHEY and CDR2 SMNVEV (reference sequence). J lost 8 bases, V lost 8 bases, and 4 bases had no gene match. CDR3 region: CASRDRGRYEQFF. CDR3 nucleotide sequence: TGTGCCAGCCGGGACAGGGGGCGATATGAGCAGTTCTTC.

This clonotype has at least ten counts. The J gene is TRBJ2-1, the V gene TRBV28, with D perhaps TRBD1 (6 bases). Germline V gene lookup returns CDR1 MDHEN and CDR2 SYDVKM. Trimming removed 3 bases at V and 9 bases at J, with 18 bases between. The CDR3 runs to 15 residues. CDR3 protein: CASSLSGPLGGEQFF. The CDR3 bases are TGTGCCAGCAGTTTGTCAGGACCTTTAGGGGGTGAGCAGTTCTTC.

This clonotype has ten or more counts. This chain links TRBV2 with TRBJ2-7; 8 bases map to TRBD1. Germline CDR1 and CDR2: SNHLY and FYNNEI. V was clipped by 4 bases and J by 0 bases; unmatched bases: 8. The length of the CDR3 is 16 residues. The CDR3 region has the DNA TGTGCCAGCAGTGCACTGGGGACAGGTTTCTCCTACGAGCAGTACTTC. Its protein product is CASSALGTGFSYEQYF.

This clonotype was observed many times. The chain employs TRBV6-1 and TRBJ1-6; 7 bases are a match to TRBD1. Trimming at V came to 2 bases and at J to 4 bases, leaving 2 bases not matched to a gene. Per the germline V gene, CDR1 is MNHNS and CDR2 is SASEGT. The CDR3 covers 15 residues. CDR3 protein: CASSERDSYNSPLHF. CDR3 bases: TGTGCCAGCAGTGAACGGGACAGTTATAATTCACCCCTCCACTTT.

This clonotype has only a few counts. The V call is TRBV7-3, the J call TRBJ2-6, with D uncertain. This CDR3 is built from 16 residues. Trimming took 1 base from V and 0 from J, leaving 7 bases between them. The germline V gene encodes CDR1 SGHTA and CDR2 FQGTGA. The DNA of the CDR3 is TGTGCCAGCAGCTTAATGGGCGACTCTGGGGCCAACGTCCTGACTTTC. Translated: CASSLMGDSGANVLTF.

In its sample, this clonotype was seen many times. The J gene is TRBJ2-6, the V gene TRBV7-8; D not resolved. V was trimmed by 3 bases and J by 2 bases, leaving 8 bases between them. Germline CDR1 reads SGHVS; CDR2 reads FQNEAQ. The CDR3 covers 15 residues. In DNA form, the CDR3 reads TGTGCCAGCAGCTTCTTAACGACTGGGGCCAACGTCCTGACTTTC. It encodes CASSFLTTGANVLTF.

In its sample, this clonotype was seen many times. This sequence joins TRBV7-9 and TRBJ2-3, with 7 bases identical to TRBD2. Germline assignment: CDR1 SEHNR and CDR2 FQNEAQ (reference sequence). CDR3 length: 14 residues. Trimming cost V 1 base and J 4 bases; bases outside gene matches: 2. CDR3 in amino acids: CASSLVREADTQYF. The CDR3 region has the DNA TGTGCCAGCAGCTTAGTCCGGGAGGCAGATACGCAGTATTTT.

This chain links TRBV7-3 with TRBJ2-1; TRBD2 agrees at 7 bases. The V and J ends lost 5 bases and 1 base, in that order; junction bases with no gene match: 2. The CDR3 contains 14 residues. The V gene's germline CDR1 is SGHTA and CDR2 FQGTGA. The CDR3 is CASSPSGSYNEQFF. DNA for the CDR3: TGTGCCAGCAGCCCTAGCGGTTCCTACAATGAGCAGTTCTTC.

This clonotype was detected ten times or more. The chain is built from TRBV20-1 and TRBJ1-3; 8 bases are shared with TRBD1. V lost 6 bases, J lost 0 bases, and 7 bases stayed unmatched. The V gene's germline CDR1 is DFQATT and CDR2 SNEGSKA (reference sequence). The CDR3 is 15 amino acids. The CDR3 region is CSALQGAYSGNTIYF. The DNA of the CDR3 is TGCAGTGCGCTGCAGGGGGCTTACTCTGGAAACACCATATATTTT.

Ten or more counts support this clonotype. V gene TRBV7-3 combines with J gene TRBJ2-5; D might be TRBD2 (6 bases). The germline V gene encodes CDR1 SGHTA and CDR2 FQGTGA. Trimming left V 6 bases short and J 1 base short, with 15 bases between. This CDR3 contains 15 residues. The CDR3 DNA reads as TGTGCCAGCAGGATGAGCGGGCATAGCCAAGAGACCCAGTACTTC. It is translated as CASRMSGHSQETQYF.

This clonotype was detected many times. In DNA form, the CDR3 reads TGTGCCTGGAGTACGGGGGGCAATGAGCAGTTCTTC. It encodes CAWSTGGNEQFF. The chain is built from TRBV30 and TRBJ2-1; 7 bases map to TRBD2. CDR1 GTSNPN and CDR2 SVGIG come from the germline V gene (reference sequence). Unmatched junction bases numbered 1, after V lost 2 bases and J lost 6 bases. The CDR3 is 12 amino acids.